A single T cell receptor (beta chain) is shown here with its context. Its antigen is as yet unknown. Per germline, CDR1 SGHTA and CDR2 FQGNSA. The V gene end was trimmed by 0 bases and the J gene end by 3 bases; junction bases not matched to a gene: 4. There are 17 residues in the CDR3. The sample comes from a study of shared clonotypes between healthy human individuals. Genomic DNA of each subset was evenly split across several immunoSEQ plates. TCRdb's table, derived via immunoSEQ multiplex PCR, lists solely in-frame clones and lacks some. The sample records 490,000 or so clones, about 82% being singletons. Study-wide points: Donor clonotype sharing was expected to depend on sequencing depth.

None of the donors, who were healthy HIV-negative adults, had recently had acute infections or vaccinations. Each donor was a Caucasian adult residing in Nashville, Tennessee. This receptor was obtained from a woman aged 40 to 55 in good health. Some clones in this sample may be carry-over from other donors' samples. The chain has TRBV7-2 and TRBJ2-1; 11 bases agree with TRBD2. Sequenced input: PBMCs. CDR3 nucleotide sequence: TGTGCCAGCAGCTTAGCGACGACTAGCGGGAACTACAATGAGCAGTTCTTC. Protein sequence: CASSLATTSGNYNEQFF.